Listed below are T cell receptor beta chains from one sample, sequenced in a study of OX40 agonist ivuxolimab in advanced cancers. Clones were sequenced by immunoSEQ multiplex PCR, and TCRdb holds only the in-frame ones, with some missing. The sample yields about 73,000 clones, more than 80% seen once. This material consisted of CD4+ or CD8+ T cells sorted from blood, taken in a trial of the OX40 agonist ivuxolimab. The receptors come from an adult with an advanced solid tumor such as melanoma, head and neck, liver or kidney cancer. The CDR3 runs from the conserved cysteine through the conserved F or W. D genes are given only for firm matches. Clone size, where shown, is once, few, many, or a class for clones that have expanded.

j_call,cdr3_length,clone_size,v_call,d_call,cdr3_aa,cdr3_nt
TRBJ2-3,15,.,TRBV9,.,CASSVAPESTDTQYF,TGTGCCAGCAGCGTAGCTCCGGAGAGCACAGATACGCAGTATTTT
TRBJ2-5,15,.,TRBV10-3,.,CAISSRGTPQETQYF,TGTGCCATCAGTTCGAGGGGGACTCCCCAAGAGACCCAGTACTTC
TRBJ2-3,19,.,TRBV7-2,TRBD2,CASSFPITLAGAMTDTQYF,TGTGCCAGCAGCTTTCCTATTACACTAGCGGGAGCAATGACAGATACGCAGTATTTT
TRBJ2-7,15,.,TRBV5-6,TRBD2,CASSLGSGRNVEQYF,TGTGCCAGCAGCTTAGGTAGCGGGAGAAATGTCGAGCAGTACTTC
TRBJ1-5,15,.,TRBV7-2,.,CASSLAGEQSQPQHF,TGTGCCAGCAGCTTAGCAGGGGAACAGAGTCAGCCCCAGCATTTT
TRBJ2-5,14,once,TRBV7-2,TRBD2,CASSPTSGSIIIHF,TGTGCCAGCAGCCCGACTAGCGGGAGCATTATCATTCACTTC
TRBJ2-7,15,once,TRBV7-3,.,CASSLTGQSSYEQYF,TGTGCCAGCAGCTTAACCGGACAGAGCTCCTACGAGCAGTACTTC
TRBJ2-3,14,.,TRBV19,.,CASRDSAGTDTQYF,TGTGCCAGTAGGGATAGCGCCGGCACAGATACGCAGTATTTT
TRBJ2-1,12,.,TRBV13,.,CASSLRLDTQFF,TGTGCCAGCAGCTTAAGGCTAGACACGCAGTTCTTC
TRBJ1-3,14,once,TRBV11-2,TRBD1,CASSEDRTGNTIYF,TGTGCCAGCAGCGAGGACAGGACTGGAAACACCATATATTTT
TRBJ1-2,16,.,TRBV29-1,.,CSVDGGGRGDNYGYTF,TGCAGCGTTGATGGCGGGGGCCGGGGGGATAACTATGGCTACACCTTC
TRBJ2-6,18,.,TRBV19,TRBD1,CASNYDRGPISGANVLTF,TGTGCCAGCAACTACGACAGGGGGCCCATCTCTGGGGCCAACGTCCTGACTTTC
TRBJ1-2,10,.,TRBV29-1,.,CSVSEGGYTF,TGCAGCGTTTCGGAGGGAGGCTACACCTTC
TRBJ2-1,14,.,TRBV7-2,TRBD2,CGTSGRASYNEQFF,TGTGGGACTAGCGGGAGGGCATCCTACAATGAGCAGTTCTTC
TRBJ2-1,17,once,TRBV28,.,CASSPTQGGLGYNEQFF,TGTGCCAGCAGTCCCACCCAAGGGGGGTTGGGGTACAATGAGCAGTTCTTC
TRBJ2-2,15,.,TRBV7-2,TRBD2,CASSSTSGNTGELFF,TGTGCCAGCAGCTCGACTAGCGGGAACACCGGGGAGCTGTTTTTT
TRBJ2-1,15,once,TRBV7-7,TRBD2,CASSLMGGSADEQFF,TGTGCTAGCAGCTTAATGGGCGGGAGCGCGGATGAGCAGTTCTTC
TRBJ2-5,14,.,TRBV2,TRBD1,CASKGTVAQETQYF,TGTGCCAGCAAGGGGACAGTCGCACAAGAGACCCAGTACTTC
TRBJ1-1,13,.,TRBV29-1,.,CSVAPQINTEAFF,TGCAGCGTCGCCCCCCAGATAAACACTGAAGCTTTCTTT
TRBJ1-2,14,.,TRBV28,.,CASCSFVGIYGYTF,TGTGCCAGCTGCTCGTTTGTCGGAATCTATGGCTACACCTTC
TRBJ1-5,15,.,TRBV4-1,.,CASSQEGFSNQPQHF,TGCGCCAGCAGCCAAGAGGGTTTTAGCAATCAGCCCCAGCATTTT
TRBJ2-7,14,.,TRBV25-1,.,CASSESRTSYEQYF,TGTGCCAGCAGTGAATCCCGCACATCCTACGAGCAGTACTTC
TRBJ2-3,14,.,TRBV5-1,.,CASSFESSTDTQYF,TGCGCCAGCAGTTTCGAGTCTAGCACAGATACGCAGTATTTT
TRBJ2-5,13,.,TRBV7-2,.,CASSLGQAETQYF,TGTGCCAGCAGCTTAGGACAGGCAGAGACCCAGTACTTC
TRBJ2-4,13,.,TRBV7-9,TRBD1,CASSLDRVNIQYF,TGTGCCAGCAGCTTGGACAGGGTTAACATTCAGTACTTC
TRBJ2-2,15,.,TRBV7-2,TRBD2,CASSWTSGNTGELFF,TGTGCCAGCAGCTGGACTAGCGGGAACACCGGGGAGCTGTTTTTT